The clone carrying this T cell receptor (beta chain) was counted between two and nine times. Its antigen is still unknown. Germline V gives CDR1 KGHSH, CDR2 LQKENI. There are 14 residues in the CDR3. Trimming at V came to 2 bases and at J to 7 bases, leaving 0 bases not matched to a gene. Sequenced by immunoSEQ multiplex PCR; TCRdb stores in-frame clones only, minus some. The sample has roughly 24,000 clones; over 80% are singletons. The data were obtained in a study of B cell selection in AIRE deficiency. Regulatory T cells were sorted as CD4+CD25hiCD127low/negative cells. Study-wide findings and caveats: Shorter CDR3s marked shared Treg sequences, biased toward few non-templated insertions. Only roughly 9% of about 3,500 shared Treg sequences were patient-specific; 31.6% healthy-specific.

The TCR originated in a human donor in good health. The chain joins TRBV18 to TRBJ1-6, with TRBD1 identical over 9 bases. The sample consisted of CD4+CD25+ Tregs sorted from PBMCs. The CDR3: CASSPGTGNSPLHF. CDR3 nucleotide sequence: TGTGCCAGCTCACCAGGGACAGGGAATTCACCCCTCCACTTT.